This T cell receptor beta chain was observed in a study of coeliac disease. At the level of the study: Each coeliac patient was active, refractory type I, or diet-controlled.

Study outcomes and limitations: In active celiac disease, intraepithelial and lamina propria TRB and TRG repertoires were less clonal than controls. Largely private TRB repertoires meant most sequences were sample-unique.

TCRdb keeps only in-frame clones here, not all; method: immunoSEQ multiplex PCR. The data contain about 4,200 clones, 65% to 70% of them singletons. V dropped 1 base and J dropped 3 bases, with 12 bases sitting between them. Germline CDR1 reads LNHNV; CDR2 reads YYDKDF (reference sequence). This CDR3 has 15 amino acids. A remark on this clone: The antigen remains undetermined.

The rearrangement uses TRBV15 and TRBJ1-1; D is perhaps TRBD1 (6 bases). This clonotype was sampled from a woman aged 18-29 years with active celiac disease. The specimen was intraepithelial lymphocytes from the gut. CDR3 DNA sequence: TGTGCCACCAGCAGAGCCTATCCAGGGGACACTGAAGCTTTCTTT. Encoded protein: CATSRAYPGDTEAFF. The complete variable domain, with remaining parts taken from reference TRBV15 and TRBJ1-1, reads DAMVIQNPRYQVTQFGKPVTLSCSQTLNHNVMYWYQQKSSQAPKLLFHYYDKDFNNEADTPDNFQSRRPNTSFCFLDIRSPGLGDTAMYLCATSRAYPGDTEAFFGQGTRLTVV.